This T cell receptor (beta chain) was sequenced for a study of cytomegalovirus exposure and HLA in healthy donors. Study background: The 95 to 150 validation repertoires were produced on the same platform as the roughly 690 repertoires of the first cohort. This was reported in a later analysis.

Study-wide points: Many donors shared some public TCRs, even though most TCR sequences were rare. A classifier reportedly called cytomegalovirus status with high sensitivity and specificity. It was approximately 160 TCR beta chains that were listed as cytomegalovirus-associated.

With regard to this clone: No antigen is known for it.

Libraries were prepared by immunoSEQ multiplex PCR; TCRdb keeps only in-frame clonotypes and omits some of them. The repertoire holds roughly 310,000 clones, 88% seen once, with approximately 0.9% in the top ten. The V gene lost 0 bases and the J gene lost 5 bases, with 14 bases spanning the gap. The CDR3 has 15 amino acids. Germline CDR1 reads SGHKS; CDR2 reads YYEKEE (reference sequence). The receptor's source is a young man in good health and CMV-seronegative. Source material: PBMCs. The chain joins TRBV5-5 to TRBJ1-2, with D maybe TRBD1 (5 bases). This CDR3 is CASSLVVGQNYGYTF. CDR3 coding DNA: TGTGCCAGCAGCTTGGTGGTGGGGCAGAATTATGGCTACACCTTC.